This TCR beta chain was identified in a study of T cell changes during pregnancy in multiple sclerosis. This clone was observed a single time. TCRdb keeps only in-frame clones here, not all; method: immunoSEQ multiplex PCR. This table holds around 67,000 clones, about 90% found once. Germline loops: CDR1 SGHTA, CDR2 FQGNSA. The CDR3 is made up of 16 amino acids. V lost 4 bases and J lost 4; bases outside the gene matches: 5. The source is a female donor in good health, enrolled as a control in a pregnancy study. The rearrangement uses TRBV7-2 and TRBJ2-1, with 12 nucleotides matching TRBD2. Here the sequenced sample was peripheral blood, taken after pregnancy. For the CDR3, the DNA is TGTGCCAGCAGCTCCCCTAGCGGGGGGGGATACAATGAGCAGTTCTTC. Translating it yields CASSSPSGGGYNEQFF.